The 16 T cell receptor beta chains listed next were all sequenced from one sample in a study of T cell repertoires in cytomegalovirus infection. Their antigen targets remain unknown. TCRdb re-derived calls from the reads in MiXCR, one entry per CDR3 protein. The table has approximately 73,000 distinct CDR3 sequences, about 40% seen once. Material: CD8+ T cells from cultured PBMCs, obtained from culture after CMV antigen stimulation. These receptors came from a human donor in good health (CMV status not recorded). Some clones in this sample may be carry-over from other donors' samples.

The V and J genes are TRBV7-8 and TRBJ1-6, with D possibly being TRBD1 (6 bases). Per the germline V gene, CDR1 is SGHVS and CDR2 is FQNEAQ. CDR3 length: 15 residues. V was clipped by 5 bases and J by 10 bases, with 18 bases between them. CDR3 amino acids: CASSPLLGAQSPLHF. CDR3 DNA: TGTGCCAGCAGCCCGCTGTTGGGGGCACAATCACCCCTCCACTTT.

V gene TRBV14 combines with J gene TRBJ2-1, with TRBD2 as a possible D gene (6 bases). With 2 bases removed from V and 5 bases from J, the gap between germline ends came to 13 bases. This CDR3 is 15 amino acids long. The germline CDR1 and CDR2 sequences are SGHDN and FVKESK. CDR3 bases: TGTGCCAGCAGCCAAATCGACGGGACTCACAATGAGCAGTTCTTC. Its protein is CASSQIDGTHNEQFF. The full variable domain, rest sourced from reference TRBV14 and TRBJ2-1, is EAGVTQFPSHSVIEKGQTVTLRCDPISGHDNLYWYRRVMGKEIKFLLHFVKESKQDESGMPNNRFLAERTGGTYSTLKVQPAELEDSGVYFCASSQIDGTHNEQFFGPGTRLTVL.

This clonotype occurred a few times. The rearrangement links TRBV7-8 to TRBJ1-2, with 8 bases matching TRBD1. This CDR3 has 15 amino acids. CDR1 SGHVS and CDR2 FQNEAQ come from the germline V gene. With 3 bases clipped from V and 5 bases from J, the junction kept 8 bases outside the gene matches. The DNA of the CDR3 is TGTGCCAGCAGCTTGGCCCGACAGGGGACATATGGCTACACCTTC. Translated, it gives CASSLARQGTYGYTF.

This clonotype was observed at least ten times. The V call is TRBV12-5, the J call TRBJ1-2; D is undetermined. Between the trimmed V and J ends, which lost 4 bases and 8 bases, there was a span of 11 bases. The CDR3 length is 12 residues. Germline CDR1 and CDR2: LGHNT and FRNRAP. CDR3 nucleotide sequence: TGTGCTAGTGGTTCGAAGGGAAACGGCTACACCTTC. Amino acid sequence: CASGSKGNGYTF.

V is TRBV6-5 and J is TRBJ2-3; 8 bases match TRBD2. Losses at the gene ends were 2 bases for V and 4 bases for J; bases not matched to a gene: 5. This CDR3 has 15 amino acids. Per germline, CDR1 MNHEY and CDR2 SVGAGI. CDR3 sequence: CASSYRGGRADTQYF. The CDR3 coding sequence is TGTGCCAGCAGTTACCGGGGGGGCCGGGCAGATACGCAGTATTTT.

About this clonotype itself: A read error may account for a junction end that differs from germline. The chain links TRBV25-1 to TRBJ1-6; D is unresolved. Germline V gives CDR1 MGHDK, CDR2 SYGVNS. This CDR3 is 14 amino acids long. The chain's CDR3 is CASREWTYNSPLHF. The CDR3, as DNA: TGTGCCAGCAGAGAATGGACCTATAATTCACCCCTCCACTTT.

The chain joins TRBV7-9 to TRBJ2-7; D possibly uses TRBD1 or TRBD2 (6 bases each). CDR1 SEHNR and CDR2 FQNEAQ come from the germline V gene (reference sequence). Deletions cut 1 base from V and 5 bases from J, with 12 bases between. This CDR3 comprises 14 residues. CDR3 sequence: CASSLVGGLDEQYF. DNA of the CDR3: TGTGCCAGCAGCTTAGTGGGGGGCTTGGACGAGCAGTACTTC.

This clonotype was detected many times. The chain has TRBV6-2 or TRBV6-3 and TRBJ2-1, with 9 bases matching TRBD1. Germline V lookup: CDR1 MNHEY, CDR2 SVGEGT. The CDR3 extends over 15 amino acids. The V gene end was trimmed by 2 bases and the J gene end by 6 bases; junction bases not matched to a gene: 5. Here the CDR3 DNA reads TGTGCCAGCAGTTACACAGGGGGCGAGTCCAATGAGCAGTTCTTC. Protein: CASSYTGGESNEQFF.

The V and J genes are TRBV5-8 and TRBJ2-3; D remains ambiguous. From germline, CDR1 is SGHTS and CDR2 YDEGEE. Trimming left V 0 bases short and J 0 bases short, with 8 bases between. The CDR3 length is 15 residues. CDR3 in DNA: TGTGCCAGCAGCTTGGTGGGCAGAAGCACAGATACGCAGTATTTT. Translating it yields CASSLVGRSTDTQYF.

The chain recombines TRBV27 with TRBJ2-7; 9 bases match TRBD2. Germline V gene lookup returns CDR1 MNHEY and CDR2 SMNVEV (reference sequence). The V gene end was trimmed by 0 bases and the J gene end by 5 bases; junction bases not matched to a gene: 8. CDR3 length: 16 residues. The CDR3 sequence: CASSLSIGLASHEQYF. For the CDR3, the DNA is TGTGCCAGCAGTTTATCGATCGGACTAGCGTCCCACGAGCAGTACTTC.

This clonotype was counted only a few times. This chain links TRBV12-3 or TRBV12-4 with TRBJ2-4, with 7 bases that match TRBD1. CDR3 length: 13 amino acids. The V segment lost 8 bases and the J segment 7 bases; nucleotides outside the gene matches: 8. The CDR3 DNA is TGTGCCAGCGGTAGACAGGGATGGAACATTCAGTACTTC. Protein product: CASGRQGWNIQYF.

This chain joins TRBV7-6 and TRBJ1-2; D is perhaps TRBD1 (6 bases). V was clipped by 7 bases and J by 8 bases, with 17 bases between them. The CDR3 runs 13 residues. Germline V gives CDR1 SGHVS, CDR2 FNYEAQ. The CDR3: CASTKLGGSGYTF. The CDR3 nucleotides read TGTGCCAGCACGAAATTAGGGGGGTCCGGCTACACCTTC.

CDR3 amino acids: CATSSDGVYNEQFF. The DNA for the CDR3 is TGTGCCACTTCTAGCGATGGGGTGTACAATGAGCAGTTCTTC. J is TRBJ2-1 and V is TRBV7-6, with TRBD2 as a possible D gene (6 bases). The CDR3 contains 14 residues. CDR1 and CDR2 (germline): SGHVS, FNYEAQ. Trimming removed 10 bases from V and 4 bases from J, with 17 bases in between.

The genes are TRBV6-1 and TRBJ2-3; TRBD1 is a possible D gene (6 bases). Deletions cut 5 bases from V and 4 bases from J, with 16 bases between. Germline V gene lookup returns CDR1 MNHNS and CDR2 SASEGT. This CDR3 has 15 amino acids. The CDR3 DNA follows: TGTGCCAGCAGTCGTTACTCTGGACAGTCAGATACGCAGTATTTT. Protein product: CASSRYSGQSDTQYF.

On this clonotype itself: The germline gene is not matched at one end of the junction; a read error may be the cause. This chain joins TRBV7-3 and TRBJ2-1; 8 bases map to TRBD2. Germline V gives CDR1 SGHTA, CDR2 FQGTGA. The CDR3 totals 16 residues. The CDR3 loop reads CASSLAGGGLFSEQSF. In DNA, the CDR3 is TGTGCCAGCAGCTTAGCCGGGGGGGGCCTTTTTAGTGAGCAGTCCTTC.

The chain recombines TRBV12-3 or TRBV12-4 with TRBJ2-2, with D perhaps matching TRBD1 (6 bases). Trimming shortened V by 6 bases and J by 0 bases, and 20 bases separated the two germline ends. The CDR3 runs 18 residues. The CDR3 spells CASRTLSGTPTNTGELFF. In DNA, the CDR3 is TGTGCCAGCAGAACCCTCTCCGGGACACCTACGAACACCGGGGAGCTGTTTTTT.